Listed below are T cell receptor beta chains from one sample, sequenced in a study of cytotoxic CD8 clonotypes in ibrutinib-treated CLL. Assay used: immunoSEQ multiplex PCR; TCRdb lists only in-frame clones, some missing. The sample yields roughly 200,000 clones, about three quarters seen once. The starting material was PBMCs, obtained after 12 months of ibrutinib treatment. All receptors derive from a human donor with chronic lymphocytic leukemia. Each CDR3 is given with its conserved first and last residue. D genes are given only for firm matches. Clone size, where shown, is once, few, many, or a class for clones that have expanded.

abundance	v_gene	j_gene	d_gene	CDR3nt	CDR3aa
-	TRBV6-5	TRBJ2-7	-	TGTGCCAGCAGTTTACCCGGGACCCCCCACGAGCAGTACTTC	CASSLPGTPHEQYF
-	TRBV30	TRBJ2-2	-	TGTGCCTGGAGTGTATATCACACCGGGGAGCTGTTTTTT	CAWSVYHTGELFF
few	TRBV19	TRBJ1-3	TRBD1	TGTGCCAGTAGGAGGGGGCCTGGAAACACCATATATTTT	CASRRGPGNTIYF
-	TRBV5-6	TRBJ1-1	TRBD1	TGTGCCAGCAGCTATACAGGGGGCTTGGAGACTGAAGCTTTCTTT	CASSYTGGLETEAFF
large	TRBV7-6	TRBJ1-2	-	TGTGCCAGCAGCAACAGGACGAACTATGGCTACACCTTC	CASSNRTNYGYTF
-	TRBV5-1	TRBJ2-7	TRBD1	TGCGCCAGCAGCCCGGGGACAGGGGTCTACGAGCAGTACTTC	CASSPGTGVYEQYF
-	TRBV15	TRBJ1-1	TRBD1	TGTGCCACCAGCAGAGATCGGGAGGGGGCAGCTGAAGCTTTCTTT	CATSRDREGAAEAFF
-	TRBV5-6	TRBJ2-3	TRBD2	TGTGCCAGCAGCCCCATAGCGGGAGGGCCCACAGATACGCAGTATTTT	CASSPIAGGPTDTQYF
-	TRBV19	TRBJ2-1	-	TGTGCCAGTAGTCTCCAGGGGAACAATGAGCAGTTCTTC	CASSLQGNNEQFF
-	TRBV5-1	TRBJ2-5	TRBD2	TGCGCCAGCAGCTTGCGGCCTAGCGGGGGGGCGTCAAAACCCACCGAGTACTTC	CASSLRPSGGASKPTEYF
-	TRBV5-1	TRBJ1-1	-	TGCGCCAGCAGCCTGACAGATCCTCGGGTGAACACTGAAGCTTTCTTT	CASSLTDPRVNTEAFF
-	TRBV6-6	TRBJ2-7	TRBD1	TGTGCCAGCAGTTACCCCCTGGGACCGGGACAGGTGAGGCAGTACTTC	CASSYPLGPGQVRQYF
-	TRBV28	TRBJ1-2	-	TGTGCCAGCAGTTCCCAATCATGGGGCTACACCTTC	CASSSQSWGYTF
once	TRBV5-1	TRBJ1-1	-	TGCGCCAGCAGCCCGGGACCGTCGAACACTGAAGCTTTCTTT	CASSPGPSNTEAFF
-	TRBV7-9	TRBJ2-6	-	TGTGCCAGCAGCCCCACGACAGGGGAGGGCTCTGGGGCCAACGTCCTGACTTTC	CASSPTTGEGSGANVLTF
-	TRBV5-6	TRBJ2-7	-	TGTGCCAGCAGCAAAATCTGGTCCGCCAACTACGAGCAGTACTTC	CASSKIWSANYEQYF
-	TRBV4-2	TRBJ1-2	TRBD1	TGTGCCAGCAGCTGGCCGGGACAGGGAATGGAAGGCTACACCTTC	CASSWPGQGMEGYTF
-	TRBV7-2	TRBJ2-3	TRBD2	TGTGCCAGCAGCCCCATGGGACTAGCGGGGAATACGCAGTATTTT	CASSPMGLAGNTQYF
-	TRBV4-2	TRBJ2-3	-	TGTGCCAGCAGCCCGGGACTTAACACAGATACGCAGTATTTT	CASSPGLNTDTQYF
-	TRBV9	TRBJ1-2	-	TGTGCCAGCAGCGTAGGGAGCGAAACGGGCTATGGCTACACCTTC	CASSVGSETGYGYTF
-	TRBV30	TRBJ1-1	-	TGTGCCTGGAGCGACAGCTACTCGAACACTGAAGCTTTCTTT	CAWSDSYSNTEAFF
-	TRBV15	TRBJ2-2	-	TGTGCCACCAGCAGATTTGGGACCACCGGGGAGCTGTTTTTT	CATSRFGTTGELFF
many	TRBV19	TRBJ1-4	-	TGTGCCAGTAGTCGTCTCAGGGAACTGTTTTTT	CASSRLRELFF
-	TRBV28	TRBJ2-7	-	TGTGCCAGCAGTCAAATTCAGGGTGGGATGGGCGAGCAGTACTTC	CASSQIQGGMGEQYF